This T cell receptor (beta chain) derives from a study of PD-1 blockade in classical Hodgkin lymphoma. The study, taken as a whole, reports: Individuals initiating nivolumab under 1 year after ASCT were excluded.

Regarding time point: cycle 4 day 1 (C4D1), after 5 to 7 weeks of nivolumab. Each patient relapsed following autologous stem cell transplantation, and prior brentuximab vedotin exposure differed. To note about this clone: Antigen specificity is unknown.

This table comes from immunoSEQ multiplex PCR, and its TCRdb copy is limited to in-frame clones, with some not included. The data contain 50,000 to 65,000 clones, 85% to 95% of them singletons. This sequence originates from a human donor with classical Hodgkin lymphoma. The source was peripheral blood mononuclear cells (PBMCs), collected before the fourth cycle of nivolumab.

The CDR3 sequence is CAISQGRAETSYGYTF. In nucleotides, the CDR3 is TGTGCCATCAGCCAAGGTAGGGCAGAGACCTCTTATGGCTACACCTTC. This chain links TRBV10-3 with TRBJ1-2; D gene unclear. V was pared by 6 bases and J by 5 bases, with 22 bases between. This CDR3 comprises 16 residues. The germline V gene has CDR1 ENHRY and CDR2 SYGVKD.